This T cell receptor beta chain was observed in a study of shared clonotypes between healthy human individuals. For genomic DNA, unsorted samples relied on around 86 million PBMCs. The unsorted PBMC replicate PCRs were performed with about 300 ng DNA, roughly 30,000 T cell genomes. Under the authors' procedure: Filtering was not the same, since immunoSEQ gave junction-only sequences without quality scores. Sequencing was performed with immunoSEQ multiplex PCR; in TCRdb, only in-frame clones are kept and a portion is missing. V, J and clone size reflect that table, while D and trimming were determined from the DNA. The repertoire holds about 490,000 clones, with roughly 80% as singletons. The CDR3 extends over 13 amino acids. Germline V CDR1 and CDR2: SSHAT, FNYEAQ (reference sequence). Comment on this clone: The junction departs from germline at one end; a sequencing error may be responsible.

The TCR comes from a woman aged 40 to 50 in good health. Some clones in this sample may be carry-over from other donors' samples. J is TRBJ1-4 and V is TRBV7-7; no reliable D call. Sequenced material: PBMCs. The DNA of the CDR3 is TGTGCTAGCAGCTTAAACACTAATGAAAAACTGTTTTTT. This sequence encodes CASSLNTNEKLFF.